Shown below are 22 T cell receptor beta chains from a single sample sequenced in a study of T cells in Graves' hyperthyroidism and ophthalmopathy. RNA transcripts provided the source from which TCR beta CDR3 regions were amplified. Researchers ran a first-round RT-PCR on the TCR CDR3 using the HTBI primer set. TCRdb re-analysed the multiplex PCR reads in MiXCR, keeping a single row per CDR3 protein. The table records some 350,000 distinct CDR3 sequences, 19% of them present only once. Specimen: blood. The receptors come from a woman aged 18-29 years with Graves' hyperthyroidism.

This clonotype has ten or more counts. The V call is TRBV29-1, the J call TRBJ1-2, with D unclear. CDR3 length equals 11 residues. CDR1 is SQVTM, CDR2 ANQGSEA, per germline. Deletions cut 6 bases from V and 1 base from J, with 6 bases between. The CDR3 nucleotides are TGCAGCGTAAATAGTAACTATGGCTACACCTTC. This encodes CSVNSNYGYTF.

This clonotype was counted at least ten times. The chain employs TRBV27 and TRBJ2-3; D is unresolved. With 1 base removed from V and 5 bases from J, the gap between germline ends came to 10 bases. Germline lookup yields CDR1 MNHEY and CDR2 SMNVEV (reference sequence). The CDR3 totals 14 residues. The CDR3 DNA follows: TGTGCCAGCAGTTTATATGGTCAAGGAGATACGCAGTATTTT. Its translation is CASSLYGQGDTQYF.

This clonotype was counted a few times. The chain recombines TRBV27 with TRBJ1-2; weak D call: TRBD1 (6 bases). V lost 4 bases to trimming and J lost 4 bases, with 13 bases between them. The CDR3 consists of 14 residues. Germline V gene lookup returns CDR1 MNHEY and CDR2 SMNVEV (reference sequence). CDR3 DNA: TGTGCCAGCAGTTCGGACACAGGGCTCTATGGCTACACCTTC. Protein product: CASSSDTGLYGYTF.

This CDR3 is CSANSRRQETQYF. DNA for the CDR3: TGCAGTGCTAATTCTAGACGCCAAGAGACCCAGTACTTC. V usage is TRBV20-1 and J usage is TRBJ2-5; D not resolved. Germline V gene data show CDR1 as DFQATT and CDR2 as SNEGSKA (reference sequence). The CDR3 totals 13 residues. The V end was cut by 4 bases, the J end by 1 base, with 10 bases between.

V gene TRBV29-1 combines with J gene TRBJ2-2; TRBD2 aligns across 9 bases. Per germline, CDR1 SQVTM and CDR2 ANQGSEA. The CDR3 has 13 residues. With V trimmed by 8 bases and J by 7 bases, 8 bases remained unmatched. The CDR3 loop reads CSRFAGGNGELFF. The DNA of the CDR3 is TGCAGCCGCTTCGCGGGGGGGAACGGGGAGCTGTTTTTT.

This clonotype was counted a few times. The chain employs TRBV2 and TRBJ2-7; D may be TRBD2 (6 bases). Germline CDR1 reads SNHLY; CDR2 reads FYNNEI. CDR3 length: 14 amino acids. V lost 0 bases, J lost 4 bases, and 10 bases lay in between. This CDR3 reads CASSEAGLLYEQYF. In DNA form, the CDR3 reads TGTGCCAGCAGTGAAGCGGGACTCCTATACGAGCAGTACTTC.

This clonotype was recorded at least ten times. V is TRBV7-9 and J is TRBJ1-5; no clear D. CDR3 length equals 13 residues. The V and J ends lost 1 base and 9 bases respectively, with 10 bases between them. Germline CDR1 is SEHNR and CDR2 is FQNEAQ (reference sequence). CDR3 region: CASSLVGSGPQHF. CDR3 nucleotide sequence: TGTGCCAGCAGCTTAGTAGGCTCGGGGCCCCAGCATTTT.

This clonotype appeared many times. This chain connects TRBV28 to TRBJ2-6; no definite D call. V lost 7 bases, J lost 2 bases, and 18 bases lay in between. Germline V gene sequence: CDR1 MDHEN, CDR2 SYDVKM. The CDR3 is 17 amino acids. The DNA of the CDR3 is TGTGCCAGCAACTGGCTGGCAGGAGTAACTGGGGCCAACGTCCTGACTTTC. This gives the protein CASNWLAGVTGANVLTF.

Worth noting for this clonotype: A clone one base away is much larger, so this may be a read error. V is TRBV2 and J is TRBJ2-7, with D perhaps being TRBD1 or TRBD2 (6 bases each). V shed 7 bases and J shed 6 bases, with 19 bases lying between them. There are 14 residues in the CDR3. Germline CDR1 SNHLY, CDR2 FYNNEI. Written as DNA, the CDR3 is TGTGCCAGCATCCCTTGGGGGGCCGTCGGCGAGCAGTACTTC. Translating it yields CASIPWGAVGEQYF.

The rearrangement links TRBV19 to TRBJ2-5; tentatively, D is TRBD1 (6 bases). Germline V gene sequence: CDR1 LNHDA, CDR2 SQIVND (reference sequence). V lost 3 bases and J lost 5, with 16 bases in between. The CDR3 extends over 15 amino acids. The CDR3: CASSIPGARWETQYF. The CDR3 DNA reads TGTGCCAGTAGTATCCCAGGGGCTCGTTGGGAGACCCAGTACTTC. Complete variable domain (other parts from reference TRBV19 and TRBJ2-5): DGGITQSPKYLFRKEGQNVTLSCEQNLNHDAMYWYRQDPGQGLRLIYYSQIVNDFQKGDIAEGYSVSREKKESFPLTVTSAQKNPTAFYLCASSIPGARWETQYFGPGTRLLVL.

This clonotype was seen more than once but under ten times. CDR3 sequence reads: CSARDPGVVDQPQHF. DNA of the CDR3: TGCAGTGCTAGAGATCCGGGAGTAGTAGATCAGCCCCAGCATTTT. The chain links TRBV20-1 to TRBJ1-5, with unresolved D. V lost 0 bases, J lost 5 bases, and 14 bases lay in between. The CDR3 covers 15 residues. Germline CDR1 is DFQATT and CDR2 is SNEGSKA (reference sequence).

This clonotype appeared many times. The chain is built from TRBV6-2 or TRBV6-3 and TRBJ1-5, with D perhaps matching TRBD1 (6 bases). Deletions cut 5 bases from V and 6 bases from J, with 23 bases between. Germline CDR1 MNHEY, CDR2 SVGEGT. This CDR3 has 17 amino acids. The CDR3 spells CASSHEGEWARFQPQHF. The DNA for the CDR3 is TGTGCCAGCAGTCACGAGGGGGAGTGGGCTAGATTTCAGCCCCAGCATTTT.

This clonotype was found a few times. The chain employs TRBV18 and TRBJ1-4, with 8 positions matching TRBD1. The V gene end was trimmed by 2 bases and the J gene end by 8 bases; junction bases not matched to a gene: 4. Per germline, CDR1 KGHSH and CDR2 LQKENI. CDR3 size: 14 residues. The CDR3 nucleotides are TGTGCCAGCTCACCAGGGACAGGTCGGGAAAAACTGTTTTTT. It encodes CASSPGTGREKLFF.

At least ten counts were recorded for this clonotype. The chain combines TRBV10-3 with TRBJ2-7, with D unclear. The CDR3 contains 13 residues. The V gene lost 4 bases and the J gene lost 1 base, with 8 bases spanning the gap. The germline CDR1 and CDR2 sequences are ENHRY and SYGVKD. CDR3 region: CAISGVGSYEQYF. CDR3 nucleotides: TGTGCCATCAGTGGGGTAGGGTCCTACGAGCAGTACTTC.

In its sample, this clonotype was seen a few times. The chain uses TRBV11-2 and TRBJ1-6; 7 bases match TRBD1. Germline CDR1 SGHAT, CDR2 FQNNGV. The CDR3 is made up of 15 amino acids. V lost 5 bases, J lost 10 bases, and 11 bases stayed unmatched. In nucleotides, the CDR3 is TGTGCCAGCAGCGAGCCGGGACAGTCTGACTCACCCCTCCACTTT. It yields the protein CASSEPGQSDSPLHF.

This clonotype was recorded at least ten times. The chain recombines TRBV6-5 with TRBJ1-2; 8 nucleotides agree with TRBD1. V was pared by 2 bases and J by 6 bases, with 8 bases of the junction left unmatched. There are 15 residues in the CDR3. CDR1 MNHEY and CDR2 SVGAGI come from the germline V gene. For the CDR3, the DNA is TGTGCCAGCAGTTACCGTTCGACAGGGGAGGATGGCTACACCTTC. Translated, it gives CASSYRSTGEDGYTF.

This sequence joins TRBV12-3 or TRBV12-4 and TRBJ1-1, with TRBD1 matching 9 bases. This CDR3 spans 11 amino acids. J lost 11 bases, V lost 6 bases, and 4 bases had no gene match. CDR3 in DNA: TGTGCCAGCAGGGACAGGGGAGAGGCTTTCTTT. Its protein product is CASRDRGEAFF.

This clonotype was seen at least ten times. V and J are TRBV4-1 and TRBJ2-7; 8 positions agree with TRBD2. V lost 3 bases and J lost 4; bases outside the gene matches: 5. This CDR3 is 14 amino acids long. The germline gives CDR1 MGHRA, CDR2 YSYEKL. The CDR3 region is CASSQPGGAYEQYF. The CDR3 nucleotides are TGCGCCAGCAGCCAGCCGGGGGGGGCTTACGAGCAGTACTTC.

This clonotype came up many times. The chain's CDR3 is CASSAGHTNTEAFF. The DNA of the CDR3 is TGTGCCAGCAGTGCCGGACACACGAACACTGAAGCTTTCTTT. The V gene is TRBV6-1, the J gene TRBJ1-1; D possibly corresponds to TRBD1 (5 bases). V was clipped by 4 bases and J by 1 base, with 10 bases between them. CDR1 and CDR2 (germline): MNHNS, SASEGT. This CDR3 spans 14 amino acids.

This clonotype was seen ten or more times. J is TRBJ2-7 and V is TRBV7-2, with D uncertain. This CDR3 spans 13 amino acids. V shed 2 bases and J shed 5 bases, with 10 bases lying between them. Germline CDR1 and CDR2: SGHTA and FQGNSA. CDR3 bases: TGTGCCAGCAGCTTACAAATCTCGGACGAGCAGTACTTC. Amino acid sequence: CASSLQISDEQYF.

Ten or more counts support this clonotype. This chain joins TRBV19 and TRBJ1-2; the D is unclear. There are 10 residues in the CDR3. V lost 10 bases, J lost 8 bases, and 11 bases lay in between. Germline CDR1 and CDR2: LNHDA and SQIVND (reference sequence). The CDR3 reads CAIPGSGYTF. The CDR3 DNA follows: TGTGCCATCCCCGGGTCCGGCTACACCTTC.

This clonotype came up many times. This chain links TRBV11-1 with TRBJ2-7; D may be TRBD1 (5 bases). The CDR3 spans 16 residues. Trimming left V 5 bases short and J 5 bases short, with 22 bases between. From germline, CDR1 is SGHAT and CDR2 FQDESV (reference sequence). The DNA for the CDR3 is TGTGCCAGCAGCAGTTATCACCAGGGCCCCACTCACGAGCAGTACTTC. Its protein product is CASSSYHQGPTHEQYF.